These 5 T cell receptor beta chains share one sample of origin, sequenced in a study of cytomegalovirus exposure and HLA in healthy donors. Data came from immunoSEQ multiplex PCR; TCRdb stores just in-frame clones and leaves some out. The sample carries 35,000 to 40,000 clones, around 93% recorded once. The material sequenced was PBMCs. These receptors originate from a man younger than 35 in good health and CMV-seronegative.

This chain's CDR3 is CASSRTGGGYEQYF. Here the CDR3 DNA reads TGCGCCAGCAGCAGAACAGGGGGCGGCTACGAGCAGTACTTC. The chain has TRBV5-1 and TRBJ2-7, with 9 bases aligning to TRBD1. The junction had 5 bases not matched to a gene; V was cut back by 4 bases and J by 3 bases. The CDR3 contains 14 residues. Germline V gives CDR1 SGHRS, CDR2 YFSETQ.

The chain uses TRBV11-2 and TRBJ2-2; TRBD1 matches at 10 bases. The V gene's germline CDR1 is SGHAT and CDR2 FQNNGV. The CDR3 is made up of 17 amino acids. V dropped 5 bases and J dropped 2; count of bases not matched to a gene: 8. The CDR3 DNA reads TGTGCCAGCAGCCCCTCCGGGACAGGGGCTAACACCGGGGAGCTGTTTTTT. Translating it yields CASSPSGTGANTGELFF.

For the CDR3, the DNA is TGTGCCAGCAGCGTAGCGGGGGGAATTTCGACCTACGAGCAGTACTTC. Its protein product is CASSVAGGISTYEQYF. The chain links TRBV9 to TRBJ2-7, with 7 bases identical to TRBD2. From germline, CDR1 is SGDLS and CDR2 YYNGEE. The CDR3 sequence is 16 residues long. Trimming at V came to 0 bases and at J to 2 bases, leaving 8 bases not matched to a gene.

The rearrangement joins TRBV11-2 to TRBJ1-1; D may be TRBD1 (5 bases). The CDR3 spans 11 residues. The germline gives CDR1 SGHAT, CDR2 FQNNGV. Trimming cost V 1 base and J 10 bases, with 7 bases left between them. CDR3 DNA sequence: TGTGCCAGCAGCTTAGGGGGCCTAGCTTTCTTT. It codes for CASSLGGLAFF.

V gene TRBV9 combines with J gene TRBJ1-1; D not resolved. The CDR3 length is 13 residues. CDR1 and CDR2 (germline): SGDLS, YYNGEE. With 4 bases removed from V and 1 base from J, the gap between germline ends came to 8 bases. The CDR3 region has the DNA TGTGCCAGCAGCTATACTACGAACACTGAAGCTTTCTTT. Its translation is CASSYTTNTEAFF.